What follows are 23 T cell receptor beta chains derived from one specimen sequenced in a study of shared clonotypes between healthy human individuals. Clones were read by immunoSEQ multiplex PCR, and TCRdb kept only the in-frame ones, dropping some. This table holds about 730,000 clones, over 60% found once. What was sequenced was memory CD4+ T cells sorted from blood. As to subset: CD45RA-negative fraction. Receptors were obtained from a woman in her twenties or thirties in good health.

The gene calls are TRBV30 and TRBJ2-1; unclear D gene. Trimming cost V 1 base and J 4 bases, with 2 bases left between them. The CDR3 loop spans 11 amino acids. Germline lookup yields CDR1 GTSNPN and CDR2 SVGIG (reference sequence). The CDR3 spells CAWSEYNEQFF. In nucleotides, the CDR3 is TGTGCCTGGAGTGAATACAATGAGCAGTTCTTC.

The chain carries TRBV11-2 and TRBJ2-7; D perhaps matches TRBD1 (5 bases). The V end lost 5 bases, the J end lost 4 bases, and 18 bases lay between the germline ends. Per germline, CDR1 SGHAT and CDR2 FQNNGV. There are 15 residues in the CDR3. This CDR3 is CASSDSPRQQYEQYF. CDR3 nucleotide sequence: TGTGCCAGCAGCGATTCTCCCAGACAGCAGTACGAGCAGTACTTC. The variable domain in full, with the rest retrieved from reference TRBV11-2 and TRBJ2-7, is EAGVAQSPRYKIIEKRQSVAFWCNPISGHATLYWYQQILGQGPKLLIQFQNNGVVDDSQLPKDRFSAERLKGVDSTLKIQPAKLEDSAVYLCASSDSPRQQYEQYFGPGTRLTVT.

This sequence joins TRBV29-1 and TRBJ1-1; TRBD1 aligns across 12 bases. Germline CDR1 is SQVTM and CDR2 is ANQGSEA. The CDR3 contains 15 residues. Losses at the gene ends were 8 bases for V and 3 bases for J; bases not matched to a gene: 10. Written as DNA, the CDR3 is TGCAGCTCTGAGGGGACAGGGGGCTCCTACACTGAAGCTTTCTTT. Translation gives CSSEGTGGSYTEAFF.

In this sample, this clone turned up a few times. This rearrangement joins TRBV5-1 to TRBJ2-7; 10 positions match TRBD2. V dropped 1 base and J dropped 6; count of bases not matched to a gene: 4. Germline CDR1 reads SGHRS; CDR2 reads YFSETQ. The CDR3 runs to 14 residues. The CDR3 DNA follows: TGCGCCAGCAGCTTGACTAGCGGGATGGGCGAGCAGTACTTC. Translation: CASSLTSGMGEQYF.

The J gene is TRBJ2-2, the V gene TRBV7-7; D may be TRBD1 or TRBD2 (6 bases each). V was clipped by 1 base and J by 5 bases, with 8 bases between them. The CDR3 has 14 amino acids. Germline-derived CDR1 and CDR2 are SSHAT and FNYEAQ (reference sequence). CDR3 DNA sequence: TGTGCCAGCAGCTTAGTAGGGGGGACCGGGGAGCTGTTTTTT. As protein: CASSLVGGTGELFF.

This sequence joins TRBV2 and TRBJ1-2; the match to TRBD1 covers 7 bases. The J segment lost 4 bases and the V segment lost 0 bases, leaving 5 bases of the junction unmatched. Germline-derived CDR1 and CDR2 are SNHLY and FYNNEI. The CDR3 extends over 15 amino acids. The CDR3 region is CASSEAAGQPYGYTF. The CDR3 DNA follows: TGTGCCAGCAGTGAAGCGGCGGGACAGCCCTATGGCTACACCTTC.

J is TRBJ2-1 and V is TRBV7-2, with D uncertain. This CDR3 spans 14 amino acids. Trimming removed 5 bases at V and 0 bases at J, with 8 bases between. Germline values: CDR1 SGHTA, CDR2 FQGNSA. For the CDR3, the DNA is TGTGCCAGCAGCCGTTATAGCTCCTACAATGAGCAGTTCTTC. Amino acids: CASSRYSSYNEQFF.

The rearrangement joins TRBV4-1 to TRBJ2-5; possibly TRBD2 for D (5 bases). Germline V lookup: CDR1 MGHRA, CDR2 YSYEKL. This CDR3 is built from 16 residues. V was pared by 1 base and J by 3 bases, with 15 bases between. The CDR3 loop reads CASSQGRGLVKETQYF. CDR3 in DNA: TGCGCCAGCAGCCAAGGGCGAGGACTGGTGAAAGAGACCCAGTACTTC.

The chain employs TRBV19 and TRBJ2-3; the D is unclear. Trimming cost V 6 bases and J 3 bases, with 13 bases left between them. Germline CDR1 is LNHDA and CDR2 is SQIVND (reference sequence). The CDR3 is made up of 14 amino acids. The CDR3: CASSKTVLTDTQYF. In DNA form, the CDR3 reads TGTGCCAGTAGCAAGACTGTATTGACAGATACGCAGTATTTT.

J is TRBJ1-2 and V is TRBV10-3, with 11 nucleotides matching TRBD1. J lost 3 bases, V lost 3 bases, and 9 bases had no gene match. In germline, CDR1 is ENHRY, CDR2 SYGVKD. This CDR3 spans 17 amino acids. The CDR3 region is CAISEYKWGQGDYGYTF. CDR3 sequence (DNA): TGTGCCATCAGTGAATACAAGTGGGGACAGGGGGACTATGGCTACACCTTC.

The chain links TRBV5-4 to TRBJ1-2; TRBD1 might be the D (6 bases). The CDR3 spans 14 residues. Germline loops: CDR1 SGHNT, CDR2 YYREEE (reference sequence). Trimming removed 4 bases at V and 7 bases at J, with 17 bases between. CDR3 DNA: TGTGCCAGCAGCCTGGTTTTAGGGGGAGCTGGCTACACCTTC. Protein product: CASSLVLGGAGYTF.

This clone was seen a few times. The V call is TRBV30, the J call TRBJ2-1; 11 bases line up with TRBD2. Germline CDR1 reads GTSNPN; CDR2 reads SVGIG (reference sequence). This CDR3 has 14 amino acids. J was trimmed by 8 bases and V by 0 bases; bases with no gene match: 3. The CDR3 DNA reads TGTGCCTGGAGTGTTGGACTAGCGGGCTATGAGCAGTTCTTC. Protein product: CAWSVGLAGYEQFF.

J is TRBJ1-2 and V is TRBV11-1, with D uncertain. V was trimmed by 5 bases and J by 3 bases, leaving 10 bases between them. The CDR3 length is 13 residues. Germline CDR1 SGHAT, CDR2 FQDESV (reference sequence). The CDR3 DNA sequence: TGTGCCAGCAGCCGCTATGGGGACTATGGCTACACCTTC. Residues: CASSRYGDYGYTF.

This clone has at least ten counts. The chain is built from TRBV7-3 and TRBJ2-7; a weak D match, TRBD2 (5 bases). The CDR3 runs 14 residues. The germline V and J ends were trimmed by 4 bases and 0 bases, with 10 bases remaining between them. Per the germline V gene, CDR1 is SGHTA and CDR2 is FQGTGA. CDR3 sequence (DNA): TGTGCCAGCAGCTGGGCGGGCAGCTCCTACGAGCAGTACTTC. Protein: CASSWAGSSYEQYF.

The rearrangement links TRBV7-9 to TRBJ1-4, with 8 bases lining up with TRBD1. The CDR3 is 16 residues long. Trimming cost V 5 bases and J 8 bases; bases outside gene matches: 13. CDR1 and CDR2 (germline): SEHNR, FQNEAQ (reference sequence). CDR3 in amino acids: CASSPRDRSEKEKLFF. The CDR3 bases are TGTGCCAGCAGCCCACGGGACAGGTCGGAAAAGGAAAAACTGTTTTTT.

The sample holds a few counts of this clone. V and J are TRBV5-4 and TRBJ2-5; TRBD2 matches at 8 bases. The V gene's germline CDR1 is SGHNT and CDR2 YYREEE (reference sequence). CDR3 size: 16 residues. V was pared by 2 bases and J by 4 bases, with 10 bases of the junction left unmatched. The CDR3 DNA is TGTGCCAGCAGCTTCGGGAGCGGGAGTGGGGGAGAGACCCAGTACTTC. This encodes CASSFGSGSGGETQYF.

This chain joins TRBV2 and TRBJ2-7; D remains ambiguous. Trimming took 4 bases from V and 2 from J, leaving 12 bases between them. Germline V CDR1 and CDR2: SNHLY, FYNNEI. The CDR3 is made up of 14 amino acids. Written as DNA, the CDR3 is TGTGCCAGCAGTGGTTCGTACGGGCCCTACGAGCAGTACTTC. Translating it yields CASSGSYGPYEQYF.

This chain connects TRBV19 to TRBJ2-2; D gene uncertain. With 7 bases removed from V and 1 base from J, the gap between germline ends came to 10 bases. Germline CDR1 reads LNHDA; CDR2 reads SQIVND (reference sequence). This CDR3 region has 14 residues. The CDR3 region is CASKRNQNTGELFF. CDR3 nucleotide sequence: TGTGCCAGTAAAAGGAACCAGAACACCGGGGAGCTGTTTTTT. The variable domain in full, with the rest retrieved from reference TRBV19 and TRBJ2-2, is DGGITQSPKYLFRKEGQNVTLSCEQNLNHDAMYWYRQDPGQGLRLIYYSQIVNDFQKGDIAEGYSVSREKKESFPLTVTSAQKNPTAFYLCASKRNQNTGELFFGEGSRLTVL.

With respect to this clone: Other nucleotide sequences from this sample produce the same CDR3. The chain employs TRBV28 and TRBJ1-4; D ambiguous. Germline CDR1 and CDR2: MDHEN and SYDVKM. V gave up 2 bases and J gave up 8 bases, with 3 bases separating them. CDR3 size: 11 residues. The DNA of the CDR3 is TGTGCCAGCAGTTTAAACGAAAAACTGTTTTTT. This sequence encodes CASSLNEKLFF.

The chain couples TRBV25-1 to TRBJ2-1; TRBD1 agrees at 8 bases. Germline V gene lookup returns CDR1 MGHDK and CDR2 SYGVNS. The CDR3 has 16 amino acids. After removal of 1 base from V and 6 bases from J, the junction contained 8 bases not matched to a gene. The DNA for the CDR3 is TGTGCCAGCAGTGAATTAGGGGGACAGGAGGTCAATGAGCAGTTCTTC. It codes for CASSELGGQEVNEQFF.

Details on this clone: The sample contains more than one DNA sequence encoding this CDR3. The chain combines TRBV19 with TRBJ2-3; the D gene is possibly TRBD2 (6 bases). Trimming cost V 4 bases and J 1 base, with 9 bases left between them. The length of the CDR3 is 14 residues. Per germline, CDR1 LNHDA and CDR2 SQIVND (reference sequence). CDR3 in DNA: TGTGCCAGTAGTAGCGGGGAGGGCACAGATACGCAGTATTTT. Protein sequence: CASSSGEGTDTQYF.

In this sample, this clone turned up a few times. The chain links TRBV5-1 to TRBJ2-7; 8 nucleotides match TRBD1. The germline CDR1 and CDR2 sequences are SGHRS and YFSETQ. The length of the CDR3 is 14 residues. The J segment lost 10 bases and the V segment lost 2 bases, leaving 11 bases of the junction unmatched. The CDR3 region has the DNA TGCGCCAGCAGCTTTGGGACAGGTTTTTTGGAACAGTACTTC. Its protein product is CASSFGTGFLEQYF.

This chain joins TRBV2 and TRBJ2-3; D is possibly TRBD1 (6 bases). Trimming removed 5 bases at V and 0 bases at J, with 12 bases between. Germline-derived CDR1 and CDR2 are SNHLY and FYNNEI. The length of the CDR3 is 15 residues. CDR3 sequence reads: CASSPQGPSTDTQYF. The CDR3 DNA follows: TGTGCCAGCAGTCCACAGGGACCCAGCACAGATACGCAGTATTTT.